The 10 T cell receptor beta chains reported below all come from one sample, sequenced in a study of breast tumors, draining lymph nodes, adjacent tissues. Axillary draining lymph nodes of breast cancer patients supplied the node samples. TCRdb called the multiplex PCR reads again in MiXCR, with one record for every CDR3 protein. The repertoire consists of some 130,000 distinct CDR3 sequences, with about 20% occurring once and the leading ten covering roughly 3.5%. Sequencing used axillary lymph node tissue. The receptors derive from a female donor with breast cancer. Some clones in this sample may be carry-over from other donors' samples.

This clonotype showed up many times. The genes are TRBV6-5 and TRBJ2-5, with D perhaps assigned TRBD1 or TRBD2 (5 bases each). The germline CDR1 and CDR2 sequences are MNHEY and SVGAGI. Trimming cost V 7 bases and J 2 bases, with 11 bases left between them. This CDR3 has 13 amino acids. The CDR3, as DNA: TGTGCCAGCAAGTGGGGGTATCAAGAGACCCAGTACTTC. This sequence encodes CASKWGYQETQYF.

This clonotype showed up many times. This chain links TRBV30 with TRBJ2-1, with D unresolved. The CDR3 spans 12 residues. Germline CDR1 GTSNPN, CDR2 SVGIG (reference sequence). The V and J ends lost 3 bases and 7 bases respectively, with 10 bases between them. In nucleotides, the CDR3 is TGTGCCTGGAGCTGGGCCCGGAATGAGCAGTTCTTC. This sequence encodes CAWSWARNEQFF.

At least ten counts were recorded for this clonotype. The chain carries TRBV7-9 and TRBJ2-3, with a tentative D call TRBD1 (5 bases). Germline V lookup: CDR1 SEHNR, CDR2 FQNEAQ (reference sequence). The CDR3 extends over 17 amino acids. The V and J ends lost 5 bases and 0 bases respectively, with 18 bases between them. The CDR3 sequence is CASSTTQVYASTDTQYF. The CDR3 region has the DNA TGTGCCAGCAGCACAACACAGGTATACGCTAGCACAGATACGCAGTATTTT. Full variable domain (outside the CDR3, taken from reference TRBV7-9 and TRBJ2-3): DTGVSQNPRHKITKRGQNVTFRCDPISEHNRLYWYRQTLGQGPEFLTYFQNEAQLEKSRLLSDRFSAERPKGSFSTLEIQRTEQGDSAMYLCASSTTQVYASTDTQYFGPGTRLTVL.

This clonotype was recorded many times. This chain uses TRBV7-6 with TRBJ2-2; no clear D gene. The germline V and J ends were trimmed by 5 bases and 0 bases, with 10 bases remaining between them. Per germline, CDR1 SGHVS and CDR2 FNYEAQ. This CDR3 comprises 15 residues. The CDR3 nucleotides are TGTGCCAGCAGCCGGTACACCGCGAACACCGGGGAGCTGTTTTTT. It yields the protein CASSRYTANTGELFF.

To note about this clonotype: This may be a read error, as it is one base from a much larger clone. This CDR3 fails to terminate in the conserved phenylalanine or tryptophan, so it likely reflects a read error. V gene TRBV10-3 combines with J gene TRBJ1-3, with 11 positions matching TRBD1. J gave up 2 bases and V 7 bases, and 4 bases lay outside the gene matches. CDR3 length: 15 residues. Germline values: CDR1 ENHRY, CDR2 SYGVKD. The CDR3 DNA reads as TGTGCCATCAAAGGACAGGGGGCGACTGGAAACACCATATATTCT. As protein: CAIKGQGATGNTIYS.

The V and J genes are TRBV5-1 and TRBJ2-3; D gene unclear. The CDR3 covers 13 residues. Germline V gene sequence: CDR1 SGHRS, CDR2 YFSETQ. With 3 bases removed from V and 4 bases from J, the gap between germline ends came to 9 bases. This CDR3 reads CASSSTSADTQYF. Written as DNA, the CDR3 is TGCGCCAGCAGCTCGACTTCAGCAGATACGCAGTATTTT.

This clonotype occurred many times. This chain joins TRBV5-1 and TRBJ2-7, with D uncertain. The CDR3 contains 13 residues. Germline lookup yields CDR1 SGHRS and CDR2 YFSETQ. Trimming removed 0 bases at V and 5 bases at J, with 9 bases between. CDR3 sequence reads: CASSLGLDNEQYF. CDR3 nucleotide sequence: TGCGCCAGCAGCTTGGGGTTGGATAACGAGCAGTACTTC. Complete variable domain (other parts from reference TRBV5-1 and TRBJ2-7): KAGVTQTPRYLIKTRGQQVTLSCSPISGHRSVSWYQQTPGQGLQFLFEYFSETQRNKGNFPGRFSGRQFSNSRSEMNVSTLELGDSALYLCASSLGLDNEQYFGPGTRLTVT.

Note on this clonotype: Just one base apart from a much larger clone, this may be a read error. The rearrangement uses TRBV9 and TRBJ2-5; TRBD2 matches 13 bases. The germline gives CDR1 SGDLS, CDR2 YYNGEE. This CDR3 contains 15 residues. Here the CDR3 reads CASSGLAGGLGTRYF. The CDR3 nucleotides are TGTGCCAGCAGCGGACTAGCGGGAGGCTTGGGGACCCGGTACTTC.

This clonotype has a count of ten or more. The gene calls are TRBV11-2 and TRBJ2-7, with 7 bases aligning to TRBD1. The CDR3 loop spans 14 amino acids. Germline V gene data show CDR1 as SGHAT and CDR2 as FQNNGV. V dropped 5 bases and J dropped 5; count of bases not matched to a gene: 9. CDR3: CASSISLTGHEQYF. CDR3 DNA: TGTGCCAGCAGCATTAGCCTGACAGGGCACGAGCAGTACTTC.

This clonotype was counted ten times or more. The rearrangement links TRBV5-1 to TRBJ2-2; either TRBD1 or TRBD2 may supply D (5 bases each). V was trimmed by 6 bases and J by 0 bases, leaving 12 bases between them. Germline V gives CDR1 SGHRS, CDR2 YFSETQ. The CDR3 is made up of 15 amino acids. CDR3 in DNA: TGCGCCAGCAACCCCGGGACGTCGAACACCGGGGAGCTGTTTTTT. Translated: CASNPGTSNTGELFF.